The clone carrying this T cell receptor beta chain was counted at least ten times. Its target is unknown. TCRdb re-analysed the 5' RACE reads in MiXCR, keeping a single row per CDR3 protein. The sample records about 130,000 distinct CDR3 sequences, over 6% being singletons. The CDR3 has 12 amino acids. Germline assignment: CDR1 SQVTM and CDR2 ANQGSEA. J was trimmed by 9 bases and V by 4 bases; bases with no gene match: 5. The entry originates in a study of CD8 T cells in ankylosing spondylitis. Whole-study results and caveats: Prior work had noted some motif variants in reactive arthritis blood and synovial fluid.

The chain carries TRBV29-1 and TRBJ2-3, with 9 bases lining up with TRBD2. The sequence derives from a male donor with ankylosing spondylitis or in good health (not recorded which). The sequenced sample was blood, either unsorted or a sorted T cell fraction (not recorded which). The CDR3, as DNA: TGCAGCGTTGCGACTAGCGGAGAAACGCAGTATTTT. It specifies CSVATSGETQYF.